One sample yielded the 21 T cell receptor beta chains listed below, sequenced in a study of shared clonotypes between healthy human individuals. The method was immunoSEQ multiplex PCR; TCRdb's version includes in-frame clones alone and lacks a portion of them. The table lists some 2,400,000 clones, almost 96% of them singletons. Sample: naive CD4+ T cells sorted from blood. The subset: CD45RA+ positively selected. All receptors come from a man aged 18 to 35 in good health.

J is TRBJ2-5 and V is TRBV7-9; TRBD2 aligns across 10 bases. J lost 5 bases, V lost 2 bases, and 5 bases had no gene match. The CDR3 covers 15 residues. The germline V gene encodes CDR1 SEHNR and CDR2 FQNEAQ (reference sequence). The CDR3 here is CASSLSGLAVETQYF. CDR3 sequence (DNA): TGTGCCAGCAGCTTAAGTGGACTAGCGGTCGAGACCCAGTACTTC.

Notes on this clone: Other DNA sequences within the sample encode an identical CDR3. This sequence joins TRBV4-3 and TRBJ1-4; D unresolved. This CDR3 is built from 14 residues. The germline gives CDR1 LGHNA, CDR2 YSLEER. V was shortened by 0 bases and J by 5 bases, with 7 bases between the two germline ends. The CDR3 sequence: CASSQDRGNEKLFF. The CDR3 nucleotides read TGCGCCAGCAGCCAAGATAGAGGGAATGAAAAACTGTTTTTT.

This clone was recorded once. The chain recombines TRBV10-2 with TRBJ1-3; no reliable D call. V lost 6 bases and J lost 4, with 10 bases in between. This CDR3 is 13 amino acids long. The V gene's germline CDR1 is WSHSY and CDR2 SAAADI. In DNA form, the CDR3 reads TGCGCCAGCAGCGACACCTGGGGAAACACCATATATTTT. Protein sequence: CASSDTWGNTIYF.

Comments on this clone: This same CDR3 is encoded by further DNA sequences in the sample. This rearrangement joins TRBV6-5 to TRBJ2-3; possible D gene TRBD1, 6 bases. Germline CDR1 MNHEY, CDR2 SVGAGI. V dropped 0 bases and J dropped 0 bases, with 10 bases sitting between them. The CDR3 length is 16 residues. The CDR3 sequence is CASSYSPTGSTDTQYF. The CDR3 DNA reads TGTGCCAGCAGTTACTCTCCGACAGGTAGCACAGATACGCAGTATTTT.

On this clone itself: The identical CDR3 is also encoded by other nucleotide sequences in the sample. CDR3 residues: CASSVDGIYGYTF. CDR3 bases: TGTGCCAGCAGCGTAGACGGAATCTATGGCTACACCTTC. The V call is TRBV9, the J call TRBJ1-2, with D unresolved. Germline CDR1 is SGDLS and CDR2 is YYNGEE. V was cut by 0 bases and J by 4 bases, with 7 bases left in between. CDR3 length: 13 amino acids.

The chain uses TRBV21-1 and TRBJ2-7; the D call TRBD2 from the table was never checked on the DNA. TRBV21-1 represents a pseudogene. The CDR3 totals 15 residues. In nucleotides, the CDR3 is TGTGCCAGCAGCGCTCGACTAGCGGGAAGGCACAAGCAGTACTTC. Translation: CASSARLAGRHKQYF.

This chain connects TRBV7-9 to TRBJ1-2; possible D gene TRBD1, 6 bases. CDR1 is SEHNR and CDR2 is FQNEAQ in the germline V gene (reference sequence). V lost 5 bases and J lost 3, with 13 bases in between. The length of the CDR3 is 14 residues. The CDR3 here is CASSERTADYGYTF. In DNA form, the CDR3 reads TGTGCCAGCAGCGAAAGGACAGCGGACTATGGCTACACCTTC.

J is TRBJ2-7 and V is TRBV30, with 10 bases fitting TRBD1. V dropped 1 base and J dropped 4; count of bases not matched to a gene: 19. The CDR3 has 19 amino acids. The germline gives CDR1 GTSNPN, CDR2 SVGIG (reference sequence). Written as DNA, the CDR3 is TGTGCCTGGAGTGGGGGGAAGGTACCCGGGACAGGGGACGGATACGAGCAGTACTTC. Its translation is CAWSGGKVPGTGDGYEQYF.

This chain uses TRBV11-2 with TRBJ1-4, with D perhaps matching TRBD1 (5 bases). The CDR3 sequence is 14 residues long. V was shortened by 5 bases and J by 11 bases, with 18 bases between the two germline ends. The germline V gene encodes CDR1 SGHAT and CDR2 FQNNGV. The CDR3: CASSLLQGPGKLFF. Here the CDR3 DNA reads TGTGCCAGCAGCCTACTCCAGGGACCTGGGAAACTGTTTTTT.

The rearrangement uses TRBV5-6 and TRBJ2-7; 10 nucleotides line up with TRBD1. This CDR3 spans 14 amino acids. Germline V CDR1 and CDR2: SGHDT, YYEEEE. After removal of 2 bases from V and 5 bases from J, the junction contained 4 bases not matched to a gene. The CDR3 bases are TGTGCCAGCAGCTTCCGGGACAGGGGCCACGAGCAGTACTTC. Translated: CASSFRDRGHEQYF.

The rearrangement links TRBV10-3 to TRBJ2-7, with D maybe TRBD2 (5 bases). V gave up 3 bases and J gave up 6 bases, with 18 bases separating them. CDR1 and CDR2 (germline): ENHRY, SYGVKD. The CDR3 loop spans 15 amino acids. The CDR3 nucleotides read TGTGCCATCAGTGACCCAGGAGGCGCTGGGAGCGAGCAGTACTTC. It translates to CAISDPGGAGSEQYF.

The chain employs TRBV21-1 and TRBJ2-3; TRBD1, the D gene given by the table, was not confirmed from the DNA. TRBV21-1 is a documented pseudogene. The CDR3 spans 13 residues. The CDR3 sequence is CARLTGEEDTQYF. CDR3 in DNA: TGTGCCAGACTAACAGGGGAGGAAGATACGCAGTATTTT.

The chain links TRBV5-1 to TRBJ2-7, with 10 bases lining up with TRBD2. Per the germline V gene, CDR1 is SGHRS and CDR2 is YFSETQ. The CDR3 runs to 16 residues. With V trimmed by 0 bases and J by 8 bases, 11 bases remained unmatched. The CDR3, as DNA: TGCGCCAGCAGCTTGGCAACGACTAGCGGGCCCCGTCAGCAGTACTTC. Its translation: CASSLATTSGPRQQYF.

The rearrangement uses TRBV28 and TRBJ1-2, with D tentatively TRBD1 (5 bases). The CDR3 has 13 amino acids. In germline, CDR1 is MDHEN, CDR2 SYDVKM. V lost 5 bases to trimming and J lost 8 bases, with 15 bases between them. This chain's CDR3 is CASSGGRRDGYTF. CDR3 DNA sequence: TGTGCCAGCAGTGGGGGAAGGAGGGACGGCTACACCTTC.

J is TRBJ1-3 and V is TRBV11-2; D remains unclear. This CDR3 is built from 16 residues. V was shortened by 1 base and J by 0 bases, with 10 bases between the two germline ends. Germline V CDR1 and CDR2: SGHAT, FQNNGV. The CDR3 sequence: CASSLALLGSGNTIYF. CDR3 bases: TGTGCCAGCAGCTTAGCATTATTAGGCTCTGGAAACACCATATATTTT.

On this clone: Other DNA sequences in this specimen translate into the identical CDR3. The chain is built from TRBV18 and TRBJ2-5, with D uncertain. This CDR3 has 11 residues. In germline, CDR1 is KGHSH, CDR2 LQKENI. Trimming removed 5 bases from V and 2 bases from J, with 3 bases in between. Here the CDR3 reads CASSDQETQYF. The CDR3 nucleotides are TGTGCCAGCTCAGATCAAGAGACCCAGTACTTC.

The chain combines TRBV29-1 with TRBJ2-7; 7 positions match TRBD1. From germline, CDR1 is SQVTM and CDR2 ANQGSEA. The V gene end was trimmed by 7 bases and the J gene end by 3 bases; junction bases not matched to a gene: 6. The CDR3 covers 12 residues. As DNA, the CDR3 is TGCAGCGGTAGGGACAGTCACTACGAGCAGTACTTC. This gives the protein CSGRDSHYEQYF.

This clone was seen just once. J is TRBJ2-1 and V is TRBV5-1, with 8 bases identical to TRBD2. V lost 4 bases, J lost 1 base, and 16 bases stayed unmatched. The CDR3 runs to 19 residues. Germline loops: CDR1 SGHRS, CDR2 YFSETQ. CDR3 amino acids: CASSRGIGGRLLSYNEQFF. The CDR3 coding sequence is TGCGCCAGCAGCCGGGGAATTGGCGGGAGGCTCCTTTCCTACAATGAGCAGTTCTTC.

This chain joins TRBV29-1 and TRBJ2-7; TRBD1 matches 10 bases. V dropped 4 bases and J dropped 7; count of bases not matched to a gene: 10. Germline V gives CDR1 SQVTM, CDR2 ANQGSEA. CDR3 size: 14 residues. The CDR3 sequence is CSVGDRDRGQEQYF. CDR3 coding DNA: TGCAGCGTTGGGGACCGGGACAGGGGCCAGGAGCAGTACTTC.

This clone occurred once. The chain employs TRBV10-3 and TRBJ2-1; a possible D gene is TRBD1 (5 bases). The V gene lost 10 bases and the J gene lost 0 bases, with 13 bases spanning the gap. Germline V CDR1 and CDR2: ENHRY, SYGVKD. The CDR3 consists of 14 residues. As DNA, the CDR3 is TGTGCCACCGGAACAGGTAGCTCCTACAATGAGCAGTTCTTC. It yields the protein CATGTGSSYNEQFF.

The chain's CDR3 is CASSIESARTGQQAFF. The CDR3 DNA follows: TGTGCCAGTAGTATCGAATCTGCCCGAACAGGTCAACAAGCTTTCTTT. The V and J genes are TRBV19 and TRBJ1-1, with TRBD1 as a possible D gene (5 bases). The CDR3 runs to 16 residues. Trimming removed 3 bases from V and 9 bases from J, with 23 bases in between. Germline assignment: CDR1 LNHDA and CDR2 SQIVND (reference sequence).